This TCR beta chain was observed in a study of OX40 agonist ivuxolimab in advanced cancers. Data came from immunoSEQ multiplex PCR; TCRdb stores just in-frame clones and leaves some out. The profile shows 50,000 to 60,000 clones, approximately 84% of them singletons. Germline V gene data show CDR1 as LNHDA and CDR2 as SQIVND (reference sequence). CDR3 length: 14 amino acids. V trimming: 4 bases; J trimming: 11 bases; junction bases outside the gene matches: 13. This TCR was recovered from an adult with an advanced solid tumor such as melanoma, head and neck, liver or kidney cancer. V is TRBV19 and J is TRBJ1-1; 7 positions match TRBD1. The sequencing used CD4+ or CD8+ T cells sorted from blood, collected in a trial of the OX40 agonist ivuxolimab. CDR3 residues: CASSNVAGGIRAFF. CDR3 sequence (DNA): TGTGCCAGTAGTAATGTGGCAGGGGGGATCAGGGCTTTCTTT.